The entry below describes one T cell receptor beta chain. What it binds is unknown. These data come from a study of cytomegalovirus exposure and HLA in healthy donors. A multiplex PCR was run with 60 Vbeta primers and 13 Jbeta primers. Assay used: immunoSEQ multiplex PCR; TCRdb lists only in-frame clones, some missing. The sample gives more than 150,000 clones, about three quarters of which show up once; about 1.5% is in the top ten. Despite likely unrecorded immune exposures, the donors were nominally healthy at the time of sampling. From germline, CDR1 is LGHNA and CDR2 YNFKEQ. The CDR3 sequence is 17 residues long. The V gene end was trimmed by 4 bases and the J gene end by 2 bases; junction bases not matched to a gene: 7. Study outcomes and limitations: Most CMV-associated TCR beta chains were later found to appear HLA-restricted. Several top significant clusters appeared, in a later analysis, to be linked to common viral pathogens.

Source material: PBMCs. The clonotype was recovered from a man between 18 and 35 years old in good health and CMV-seronegative. J is TRBJ2-5 and V is TRBV4-2; 13 nucleotides line up with TRBD2. The CDR3 region has the DNA TGTGCCAGCAGCCCTCAGGGACTAGCGGGGCCACAAGAGACCCAGTACTTC. This translates into CASSPQGLAGPQETQYF.